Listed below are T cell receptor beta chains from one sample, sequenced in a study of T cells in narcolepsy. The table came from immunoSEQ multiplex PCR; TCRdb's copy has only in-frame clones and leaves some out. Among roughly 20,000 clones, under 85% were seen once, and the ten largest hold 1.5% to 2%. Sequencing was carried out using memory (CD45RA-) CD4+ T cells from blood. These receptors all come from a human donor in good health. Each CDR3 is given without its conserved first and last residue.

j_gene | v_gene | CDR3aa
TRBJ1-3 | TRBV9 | ASSPPGNTIY
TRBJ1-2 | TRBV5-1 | ASRATLNYGYT
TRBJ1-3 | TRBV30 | AWSVWGSGNTIY
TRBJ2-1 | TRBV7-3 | ASSSRGGTYNEQF
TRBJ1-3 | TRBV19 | ASTRAGSGNTIY
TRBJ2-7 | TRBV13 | ASSPRLAGGSYEQY
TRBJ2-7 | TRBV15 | ATSRGGTVYEQY
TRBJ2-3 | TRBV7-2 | ASSFLSGGRGPDTQY
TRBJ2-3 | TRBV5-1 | ASSLGASGGADTQY
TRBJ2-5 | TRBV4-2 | ASSQDGGPGETQY
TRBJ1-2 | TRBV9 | ASSVARDPEGGYT
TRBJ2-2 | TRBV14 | ASSQVGPPIGGELF
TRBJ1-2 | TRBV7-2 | ASSLDFSYGYT
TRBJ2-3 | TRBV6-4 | ASSLAGVKDTQY
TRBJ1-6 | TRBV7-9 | ASSLGSGQGSPLH
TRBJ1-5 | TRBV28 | ASSSTNQPQH
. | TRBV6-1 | ASRTGTYNQPQY
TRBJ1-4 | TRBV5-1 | ASSSENPAHEKLF
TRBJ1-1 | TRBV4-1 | ASSAQQKNTEAF
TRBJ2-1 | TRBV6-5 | ASSQDRARNEQF
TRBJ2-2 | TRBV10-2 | ASSLQGVNTGELF
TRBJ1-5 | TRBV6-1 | ASSEAASGTRPHPAYSNQPQH
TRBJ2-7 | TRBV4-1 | ASSQVFTGGPFAEQY
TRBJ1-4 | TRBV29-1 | SVSRGANEKLF
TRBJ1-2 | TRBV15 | ATSRDRAEHGYT
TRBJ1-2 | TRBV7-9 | ASSFNRRAGGSTGYT
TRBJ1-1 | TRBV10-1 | ASPPRPSHYTEAF
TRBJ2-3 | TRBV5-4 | ASSPIRTDTQY
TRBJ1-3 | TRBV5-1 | ASSTGTGEPGNTIY
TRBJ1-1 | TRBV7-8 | ASSLRTGNQAF
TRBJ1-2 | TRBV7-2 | ASVRDRDPYGYT
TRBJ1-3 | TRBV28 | ASRTLKFSGNTIY
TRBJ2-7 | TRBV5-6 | ASRLTSGGKAGSRYEQY
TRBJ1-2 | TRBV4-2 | ASSSHVNDRAHGYT
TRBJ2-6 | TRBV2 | ASRDSGGANVLT
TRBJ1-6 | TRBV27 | ASSPRLRDRVGSPLH
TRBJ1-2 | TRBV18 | ASSSETSPVGYT
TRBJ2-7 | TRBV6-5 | ASSYGQYEQY
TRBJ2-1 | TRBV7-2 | ASSPGLELEQF
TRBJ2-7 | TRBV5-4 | ASSKDYEQY
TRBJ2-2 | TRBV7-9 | ASSPWGGQGYTGELF
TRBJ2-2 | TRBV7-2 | ASSLAHRGELF
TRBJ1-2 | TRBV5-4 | ASSRSRETYGYT
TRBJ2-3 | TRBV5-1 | ASFRGQRNTDTQY
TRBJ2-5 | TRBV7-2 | ASSLKRQETQY
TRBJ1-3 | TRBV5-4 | ASSLDGRLGGNTIY
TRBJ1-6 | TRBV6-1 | ASSEGALDSPLH
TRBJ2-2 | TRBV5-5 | ASSWHLDSSTGELF
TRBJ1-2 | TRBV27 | ASSRRRTLYGYT
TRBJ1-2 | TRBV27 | ASSPTGTGYT
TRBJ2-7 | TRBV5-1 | ASSVQLAGGYEQY
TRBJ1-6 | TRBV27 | ASRPRGDSPLH